Below are 27 T cell receptor beta chains sequenced from a single sample in a study of radiotherapy plus CTLA-4 blockade in lung cancer. Sequencing was performed with immunoSEQ multiplex PCR; in TCRdb, only in-frame clones are kept and a portion is missing. The repertoire consists of some 30,000 clones, with 80% to 90% occurring once and the leading ten covering just under 25%. This specimen was peripheral blood, taken from a patient treated with radiotherapy plus ipilimumab. The source of these receptors is a human donor with non-small cell lung cancer that progressed on radiotherapy plus ipilimumab.

V usage is TRBV28 and J usage is TRBJ2-7, with D perhaps TRBD1 (5 bases). The CDR3 is made up of 13 amino acids. CDR1 and CDR2 (germline): MDHEN, SYDVKM. Between the trimmed V and J ends, which lost 6 bases and 0 bases, there was a span of 9 bases. CDR3 loop: CASRWGGSYEQYF. The CDR3 coding sequence is TGTGCCAGCAGGTGGGGCGGCTCCTACGAGCAGTACTTC.

The chain uses TRBV10-3 and TRBJ1-5; the D gene is possibly TRBD1 (6 bases). Germline values: CDR1 ENHRY, CDR2 SYGVKD. The CDR3 sequence is 15 residues long. V lost 3 bases to trimming and J lost 8 bases, with 17 bases between them. The CDR3 is CAISDYGGAEEPQHF. The CDR3 DNA sequence: TGTGCCATCAGTGATTATGGGGGGGCAGAGGAGCCCCAGCATTTT.

This rearrangement joins TRBV4-2 to TRBJ2-7; 11 positions agree with TRBD2. CDR1 and CDR2 from the germline V gene are LGHNA and YNFKEQ. V trimming: 0 bases; J trimming: 6 bases; junction bases outside the gene matches: 13. The CDR3 is 18 amino acids. The chain's CDR3 is CASSQDGTSGGTRPEQYF. The CDR3 DNA reads TGTGCCAGCAGCCAAGATGGTACTAGCGGGGGTACTAGGCCCGAGCAGTACTTC.

The V and J genes are TRBV15 and TRBJ2-1; tentative D call: TRBD2 (5 bases). The germline V and J ends were trimmed by 8 bases and 0 bases, with 17 bases remaining between them. CDR1 LNHNV and CDR2 YYDKDF come from the germline V gene (reference sequence). The CDR3 totals 16 residues. This CDR3 reads CATARRAASSYNEQFF. CDR3 nucleotide sequence: TGTGCCACCGCCAGGCGAGCGGCCAGCTCCTACAATGAGCAGTTCTTC. The full variable domain, its missing parts supplied by reference TRBV15 and TRBJ2-1, is DAMVIQNPRYQVTQFGKPVTLSCSQTLNHNVMYWYQQKSSQAPKLLFHYYDKDFNNEADTPDNFQSRRPNTSFCFLDIRSPGLGDTAMYLCATARRAASSYNEQFFGPGTRLTVL.

V and J are TRBV7-9 and TRBJ2-3; tentatively, D is TRBD1 (5 bases). The CDR3 runs to 12 residues. The germline V gene encodes CDR1 SEHNR and CDR2 FQNEAQ (reference sequence). V lost 2 bases and J 9 bases, leaving 9 bases between the germline ends. CDR3 coding DNA: TGTGCCAGCAGCTTACCAGGGTGGACGCAGTATTTT. This translates into CASSLPGWTQYF.

This chain joins TRBV18 and TRBJ1-1; TRBD1 is a possible D gene (5 bases). The V end was cut by 5 bases, the J end by 3 bases, with 22 bases between. Germline lookup yields CDR1 KGHSH and CDR2 LQKENI. CDR3 length: 17 residues. CDR3 nucleotide sequence: TGTGCCAGCTCAAGAAGGGCCGGGGGTATAAGGGACACTGAAGCTTTCTTT. This sequence encodes CASSRRAGGIRDTEAFF.

The gene calls are TRBV5-1 and TRBJ2-5; 10 bases align to TRBD2. V was clipped by 2 bases and J by 1 base; unmatched bases: 5. The CDR3 length is 16 residues. CDR1 SGHRS and CDR2 YFSETQ come from the germline V gene. This CDR3 reads CASSFLAGAPQETQYF. The CDR3 DNA reads TGCGCCAGCAGCTTCCTAGCGGGGGCTCCCCAAGAGACCCAGTACTTC.

The gene calls are TRBV2 and TRBJ2-5; 7 nucleotides align to TRBD2. The germline CDR1 and CDR2 sequences are SNHLY and FYNNEI. The CDR3 length is 15 residues. With V trimmed by 5 bases and J by 4 bases, 10 bases remained unmatched. The CDR3 nucleotides read TGTGCCAGCAGTAAAACCCTAGCGGCAGGAGAGACCCAGTACTTC. This translates into CASSKTLAAGETQYF.

CDR3 region: CASSPEKQYGYTF. The CDR3 DNA is TGTGCCAGCTCACCAGAGAAACAGTATGGCTACACCTTC. The chain combines TRBV18 with TRBJ1-2, with D hard to call. This CDR3 has 13 residues. V lost 2 bases and J 5 bases, leaving 9 bases between the germline ends. Germline V gives CDR1 KGHSH, CDR2 LQKENI.

This rearrangement joins TRBV5-6 to TRBJ2-2, with 15 bases identical to TRBD2. Germline V gene sequence: CDR1 SGHDT, CDR2 YYEEEE. V lost 2 bases, J lost 6 bases, and 2 bases stayed unmatched. The CDR3 is made up of 16 amino acids. DNA of the CDR3: TGTGCCAGCAGCTTCGGACTAGCGGGGGGGCCCGGGGAGCTGTTTTTT. It specifies CASSFGLAGGPGELFF.

This rearrangement joins TRBV5-1 to TRBJ1-1; D gene uncertain. The CDR3 is made up of 14 amino acids. V lost 3 bases to trimming and J lost 2 bases, with 11 bases between them. The germline gives CDR1 SGHRS, CDR2 YFSETQ. CDR3 in DNA: TGCGCCAGCAGCTCCCGGGAGGTAAACACTGAAGCTTTCTTT. Translated: CASSSREVNTEAFF.

The DNA for the CDR3 is TGTGCCAGCTCACCACCGAGCTCTGGGGCCAACGTCCTGACTTTC. The encoded protein is CASSPPSSGANVLTF. The chain combines TRBV18 with TRBJ2-6; D remains unclear. V dropped 0 bases and J dropped 0 bases, with 3 bases sitting between them. Germline CDR1 and CDR2: KGHSH and LQKENI. There are 15 residues in the CDR3.

In nucleotides, the CDR3 is TGTGCCAGCAGTGGGGCCTTGGACAAGAGCTCCTACGAGCAGTACTTC. This translates into CASSGALDKSSYEQYF. This chain links TRBV6-1 with TRBJ2-5; perhaps TRBD1 as D (5 bases). The DNA end is a closer match to TRBJ2-7, so the J assignment may be wrong. The length of the CDR3 is 16 residues. Germline CDR1 reads MNHNS; CDR2 reads SASEGT.

The chain couples TRBV9 to TRBJ2-3; TRBD2 agrees at 14 bases. Germline V lookup: CDR1 SGDLS, CDR2 YYNGEE. This CDR3 comprises 15 residues. J was trimmed by 6 bases and V by 3 bases; bases with no gene match: 3. The CDR3 protein is CASSERLAGGDTQYF. Written as DNA, the CDR3 is TGTGCCAGCAGCGAGCGACTAGCGGGGGGGGATACGCAGTATTTT.

The rearrangement joins TRBV2 to TRBJ1-1, with D perhaps matching TRBD1 (6 bases). The germline V and J ends were trimmed by 6 bases and 0 bases, with 11 bases remaining between them. The CDR3 is 14 residues long. Germline CDR1 and CDR2: SNHLY and FYNNEI. CDR3 loop: CASSGDIVNTEAFF. CDR3 in DNA: TGTGCCAGCAGCGGGGACATAGTGAACACTGAAGCTTTCTTT. The full variable domain, completed using reference TRBV2 and TRBJ1-1, is EPEVTQTPSHQVTQMGQEVILRCVPISNHLYFYWYRQILGQKVEFLVSFYNNEISEKSEIFDDQFSVERPDGSNFTLKIRSTKLEDSAMYFCASSGDIVNTEAFFGQGTRLTVV.

The rearrangement uses TRBV6-4 and TRBJ1-1; no reliable D call. There are 15 residues in the CDR3. Trimming removed 0 bases from V and 2 bases from J, with 10 bases in between. Germline loops: CDR1 MRHNA, CDR2 SNTAGT. The CDR3 coding sequence is TGTGCCAGCAGTGACTCCAAGGCGGGAAACACTGAAGCTTTCTTT. Translated, it gives CASSDSKAGNTEAFF.

The chain has TRBV5-6 and TRBJ1-2, with D uncertain. CDR1 and CDR2 (germline): SGHDT, YYEEEE. With 7 bases removed from V and 1 base from J, the gap between germline ends came to 11 bases. The CDR3 sequence is 13 residues long. DNA for the CDR3: TGTGCCAGCCTGGCATCCTTTAACTATGGCTACACCTTC. Translated: CASLASFNYGYTF.

The V gene is TRBV7-2, the J gene TRBJ2-1, with a possible D match to TRBD2 (6 bases). CDR3 length: 15 amino acids. V lost 3 bases and J 3 bases, leaving 12 bases between the germline ends. Germline CDR1 reads SGHTA; CDR2 reads FQGNSA. CDR3 protein: CASSLGLGGYNEQFF. CDR3 DNA sequence: TGTGCCAGCAGCTTGGGGTTGGGAGGCTACAATGAGCAGTTCTTC.

In its sample, this clone was seen once. The V call is TRBV6-1, the J call TRBJ1-4, with D perhaps matching TRBD1 (6 bases). The germline V and J ends were trimmed by 4 bases and 7 bases, with 22 bases remaining between them. This CDR3 spans 17 amino acids. The germline V gene encodes CDR1 MNHNS and CDR2 SASEGT. The CDR3 region is CASSGPTGTGFGEKLFF. The CDR3 DNA sequence: TGTGCCAGCAGTGGACCTACAGGGACCGGGTTTGGTGAAAAACTGTTTTTT.

The rearrangement links TRBV7-6 to TRBJ1-3; D is perhaps TRBD1 (6 bases). Germline-derived CDR1 and CDR2 are SGHVS and FNYEAQ. V lost 2 bases and J lost 6, with 14 bases in between. The CDR3 extends over 15 amino acids. The CDR3 DNA sequence: TGTGCCAGCAGCTTAATGGCAGGGGCGGTAAACACCATATATTTT. This translates into CASSLMAGAVNTIYF.

The CDR3 DNA follows: TGTGCCACCAAAAATAGACAGGGCTGGACTGAAGCTTTCTTT. It specifies CATKNRQGWTEAFF. This chain links TRBV19 with TRBJ1-1; 7 bases match TRBD1. Losses at the gene ends were 10 bases for V and 5 bases for J; bases not matched to a gene: 13. Looked up from germline, CDR1 is LNHDA and CDR2 is SQIVND (reference sequence). CDR3 length: 14 residues.

The chain employs TRBV7-2 and TRBJ2-5; 11 nucleotides agree with TRBD2. The CDR3 covers 18 residues. CDR1 SGHTA and CDR2 FQGNSA come from the germline V gene. Unmatched junction bases numbered 9, after V lost 1 base and J lost 2 bases. CDR3 DNA: TGTGCCAGCAGCTTAGTACTAGCGGGGGCCATCTTTCAAGAGACCCAGTACTTC. Translating it yields CASSLVLAGAIFQETQYF.

The V call is TRBV4-1, the J call TRBJ2-1; 12 bases are a match to TRBD2. This CDR3 has 15 amino acids. Trimming took 4 bases from V and 3 from J; bases not matched to a gene: 1. Per the germline V gene, CDR1 is MGHRA and CDR2 is YSYEKL. The chain's CDR3 is CASSRLAGDYNEQFF. The CDR3 DNA is TGCGCCAGCAGCCGACTAGCGGGGGACTACAATGAGCAGTTCTTC.

The rearrangement links TRBV7-9 to TRBJ2-7; TRBD2 matches at 13 bases. The ends lost 3 bases at V and 3 bases at J; junction bases unmatched: 5. The CDR3 has 16 amino acids. CDR1 and CDR2 (germline): SEHNR, FQNEAQ (reference sequence). The CDR3 nucleotides are TGTGCCAGCAGCTTCGGGACTAGCGGGAAGATCTACGAGCAGTACTTC. Protein sequence: CASSFGTSGKIYEQYF.

This sequence joins TRBV9 and TRBJ1-3, with a possible D match to TRBD1 (5 bases). This CDR3 contains 15 residues. The germline V and J ends were trimmed by 5 bases and 1 base, with 13 bases remaining between them. Germline V lookup: CDR1 SGDLS, CDR2 YYNGEE. The CDR3 spells CASSGFQGSGNTIYF. The CDR3 nucleotides are TGTGCCAGCAGTGGATTCCAGGGTTCTGGAAACACCATATATTTT.

CDR3 DNA sequence: TGTGCCAGCAGGCAGGGGGCGGCTAATGAAAAACTGTTTTTT. It encodes CASRQGAANEKLFF. The chain recombines TRBV6-6 with TRBJ1-4, with TRBD1 matching over 8 bases. This CDR3 spans 14 amino acids. Germline-derived CDR1 and CDR2 are MNHNY and SVGAGI (reference sequence). V dropped 6 bases and J dropped 3; count of bases not matched to a gene: 3.

The chain is built from TRBV2 and TRBJ2-2; D gene unclear. The V gene's germline CDR1 is SNHLY and CDR2 FYNNEI. V was shortened by 8 bases and J by 5 bases, with 15 bases between the two germline ends. The CDR3 spans 14 residues. CDR3 in amino acids: CASSNFPGTGELFF. DNA of the CDR3: TGTGCCAGCTCCAACTTCCCGGGTACCGGGGAGCTGTTTTTT.